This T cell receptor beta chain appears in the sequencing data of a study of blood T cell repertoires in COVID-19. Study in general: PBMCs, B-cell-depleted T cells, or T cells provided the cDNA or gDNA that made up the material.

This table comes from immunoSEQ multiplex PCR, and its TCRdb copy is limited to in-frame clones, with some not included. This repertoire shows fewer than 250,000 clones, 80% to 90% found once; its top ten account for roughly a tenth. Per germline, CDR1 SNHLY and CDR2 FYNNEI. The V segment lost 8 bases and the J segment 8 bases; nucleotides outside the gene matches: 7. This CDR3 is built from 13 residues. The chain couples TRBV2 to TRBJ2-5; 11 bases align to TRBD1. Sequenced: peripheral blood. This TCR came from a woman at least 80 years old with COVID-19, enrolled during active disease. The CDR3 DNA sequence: TGTGCCAGCGCGGGACAGGGGGACGGAACCCAGTACTTC. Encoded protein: CASAGQGDGTQYF.